This entry is about one T cell receptor (beta chain). Its specificity is unknown. The source of the sample is a study of CD8+ T cells in alopecia areata. V lost 10 bases and J 5 bases, leaving 7 bases between the germline ends. CDR3 length: 10 residues. Germline CDR1 and CDR2: SNHLY and FYNNEI. Sorting of PBMCs yielded the CD4+ and CD8+ T cells. The study's findings and limits: Higher clonality than in normal scalp was seen in lesional scalp, especially alopecia totalis/universalis.

RNA was isolated and reverse transcribed to cDNA, the sequencing template. Sequencing used immunoSEQ multiplex PCR; TCRdb keeps in-frame clones, though not all of them. The profile shows a few hundred thousand clones, around 50% of them singletons. The chain recombines TRBV2 with TRBJ2-3; unclear D gene. The source of this sequence is a human donor in good health. Material for sequencing was CD8+ T cells sorted from blood. The CDR3 region is CATSLDTQYF. In nucleotides, the CDR3 is TGTGCCACTTCACTAGATACGCAGTATTTT.